Sequencing of this T cell receptor (beta chain) was carried out in a study of shared T cell receptors in the human thymus. V was clipped by 0 bases and J by 5 bases, with 13 bases between them. From germline, CDR1 is MGHRA and CDR2 YSYEKL. This CDR3 spans 15 amino acids. This table comes from immunoSEQ multiplex PCR, and its TCRdb copy is limited to in-frame clones, with some not included. The repertoire has about 660,000 clones, around 87% of them found once; the top ten carry 0.0095% to 0.012%. The same data also contributed to another study, on human thymus T cells. As that report states: Resections removed during corrective heart surgery provided the thymus tissue used. Among unrelated individuals, related research reported thymic repertoires that overlapped highly.

The V and J genes are TRBV4-1 and TRBJ1-1, with a weak D call TRBD1 (6 bases). The source of this sequence is a boy under three years old with a congenital heart defect. Sequenced sample: thymocytes. CDR3 protein: CASSQELQGVTEAFF. The CDR3 nucleotides read TGCGCCAGCAGCCAAGAATTACAGGGTGTAACTGAAGCTTTCTTT.